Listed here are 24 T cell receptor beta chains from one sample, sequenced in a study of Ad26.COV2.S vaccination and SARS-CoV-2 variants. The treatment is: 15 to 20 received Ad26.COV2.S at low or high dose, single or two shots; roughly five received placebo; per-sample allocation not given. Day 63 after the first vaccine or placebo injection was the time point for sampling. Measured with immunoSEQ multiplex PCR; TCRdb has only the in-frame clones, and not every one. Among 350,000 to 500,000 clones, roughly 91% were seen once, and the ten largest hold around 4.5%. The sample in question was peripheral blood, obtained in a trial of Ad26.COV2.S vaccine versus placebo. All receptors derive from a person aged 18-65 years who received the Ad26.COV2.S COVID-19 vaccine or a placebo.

The CDR3 sequence is CASSHTRGQGATDTQYF. The CDR3 DNA reads as TGTGCCAGCAGCCATACAAGGGGACAGGGGGCCACAGATACGCAGTATTTT. This chain links TRBV7-8 with TRBJ2-3; 12 bases are shared with TRBD1. The CDR3 totals 17 residues. The V gene's germline CDR1 is SGHVS and CDR2 FQNEAQ. V shed 5 bases, J shed 2 bases, and the junction held 8 bases outside the gene matches.

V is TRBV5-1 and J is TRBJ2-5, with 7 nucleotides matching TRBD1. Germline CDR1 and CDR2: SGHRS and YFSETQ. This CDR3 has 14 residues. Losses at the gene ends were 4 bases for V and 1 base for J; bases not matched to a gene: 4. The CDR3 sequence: CASSLWDSQETQYF. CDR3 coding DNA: TGCGCCAGCAGCCTCTGGGACAGCCAAGAGACCCAGTACTTC.

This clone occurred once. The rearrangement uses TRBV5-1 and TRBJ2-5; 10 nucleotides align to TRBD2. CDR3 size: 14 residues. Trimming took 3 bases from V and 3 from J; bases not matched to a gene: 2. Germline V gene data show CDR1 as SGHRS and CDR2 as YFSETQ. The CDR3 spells CASSWSGREETQYF. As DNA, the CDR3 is TGCGCCAGCAGCTGGAGCGGGAGGGAAGAGACCCAGTACTTC.

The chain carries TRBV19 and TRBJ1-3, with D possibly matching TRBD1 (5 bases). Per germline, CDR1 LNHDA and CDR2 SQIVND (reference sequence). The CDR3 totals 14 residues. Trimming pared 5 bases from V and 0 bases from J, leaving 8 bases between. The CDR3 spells CASSPTASGNTIYF. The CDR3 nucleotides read TGTGCCAGTAGTCCGACAGCCTCTGGAAACACCATATATTTT.

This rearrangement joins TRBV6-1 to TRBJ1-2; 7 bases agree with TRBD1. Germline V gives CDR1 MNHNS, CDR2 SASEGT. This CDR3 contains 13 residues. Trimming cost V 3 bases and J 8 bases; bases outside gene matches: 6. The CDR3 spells CASSDGQAGGYTF. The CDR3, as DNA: TGTGCCAGCAGTGACGGACAGGCGGGGGGCTACACCTTC.

This CDR3 is CASSRRRGRGTGELFF. The CDR3 bases are TGTGCCAGCAGCCGCCGGCGGGGGCGGGGTACCGGGGAGCTGTTTTTT. J is TRBJ2-2 and V is TRBV7-2; TRBD2 might be the D (7 bases). The CDR3 consists of 16 residues. Germline CDR1 SGHTA, CDR2 FQGNSA. The ends were cut back, 5 bases at V and 5 bases at J, with 18 bases in the middle.

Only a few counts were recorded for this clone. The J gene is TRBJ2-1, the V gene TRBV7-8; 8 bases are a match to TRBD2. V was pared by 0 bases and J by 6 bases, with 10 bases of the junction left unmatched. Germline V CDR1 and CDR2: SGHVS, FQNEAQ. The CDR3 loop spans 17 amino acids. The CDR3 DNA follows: TGTGCCAGCAGCTTAGCGCGCGCGGGAGGCCCTTCCAATGAGCAGTTCTTC. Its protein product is CASSLARAGGPSNEQFF.

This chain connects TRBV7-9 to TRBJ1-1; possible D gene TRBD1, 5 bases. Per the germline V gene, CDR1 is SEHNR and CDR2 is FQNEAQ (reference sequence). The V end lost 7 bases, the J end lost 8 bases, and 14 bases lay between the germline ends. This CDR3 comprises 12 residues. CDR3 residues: CASIPQGAEAFF. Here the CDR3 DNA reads TGTGCCAGCATCCCGCAGGGAGCCGAAGCTTTCTTT.

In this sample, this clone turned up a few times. CDR3: CASSAGSLGRNEQFF. CDR3 nucleotides: TGTGCCAGCAGCGCCGGATCGCTGGGACGTAATGAGCAGTTCTTC. The gene calls are TRBV9 and TRBJ2-1; either TRBD1 or TRBD2 may fit D (5 bases each). The CDR3 spans 15 residues. Trimming took 3 bases from V and 7 from J, leaving 17 bases between them. The germline CDR1 and CDR2 sequences are SGDLS and YYNGEE.

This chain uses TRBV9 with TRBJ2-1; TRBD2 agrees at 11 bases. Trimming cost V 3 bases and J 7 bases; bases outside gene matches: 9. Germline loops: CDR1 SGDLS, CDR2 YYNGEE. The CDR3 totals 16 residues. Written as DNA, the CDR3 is TGTGCCAGCAGCGCCACTAGCGGGAGAACAGGTAATGAGCAGTTCTTC. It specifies CASSATSGRTGNEQFF.

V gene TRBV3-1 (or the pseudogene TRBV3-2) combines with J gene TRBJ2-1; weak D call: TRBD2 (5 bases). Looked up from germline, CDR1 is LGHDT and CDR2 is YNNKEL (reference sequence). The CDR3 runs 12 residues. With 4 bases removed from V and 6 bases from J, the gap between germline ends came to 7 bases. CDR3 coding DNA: TGTGCCAGCAGCCTAGGACTCAATGAGCAGTTCTTC. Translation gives CASSLGLNEQFF.

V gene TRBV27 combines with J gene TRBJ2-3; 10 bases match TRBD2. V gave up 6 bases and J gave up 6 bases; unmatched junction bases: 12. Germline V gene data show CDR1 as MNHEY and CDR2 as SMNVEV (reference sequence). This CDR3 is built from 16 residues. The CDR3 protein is CASRTRTSGEGDTQYF. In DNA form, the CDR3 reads TGTGCCAGCAGGACTAGGACTAGCGGAGAGGGGGATACGCAGTATTTT.

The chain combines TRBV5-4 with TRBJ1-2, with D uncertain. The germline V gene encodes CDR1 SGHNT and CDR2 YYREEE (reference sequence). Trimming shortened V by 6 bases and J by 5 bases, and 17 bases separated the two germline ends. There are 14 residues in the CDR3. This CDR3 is CASTPGSAEYGYTF. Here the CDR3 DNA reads TGTGCCAGCACCCCGGGGTCAGCCGAATATGGCTACACCTTC.

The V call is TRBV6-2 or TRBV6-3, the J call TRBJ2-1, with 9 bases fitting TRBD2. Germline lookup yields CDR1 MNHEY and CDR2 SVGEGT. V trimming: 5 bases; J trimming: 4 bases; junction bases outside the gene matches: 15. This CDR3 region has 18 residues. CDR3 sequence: CASSQMKAGGRLYNEQFF. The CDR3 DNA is TGTGCCAGCAGTCAAATGAAAGCGGGAGGTCGTCTATACAATGAGCAGTTCTTC.

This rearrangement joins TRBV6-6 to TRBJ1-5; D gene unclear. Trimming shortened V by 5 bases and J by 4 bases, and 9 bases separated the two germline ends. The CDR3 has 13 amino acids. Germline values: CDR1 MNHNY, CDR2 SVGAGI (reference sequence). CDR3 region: CASSQRANQPQHF. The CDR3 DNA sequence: TGTGCCAGCAGTCAAAGGGCGAATCAGCCCCAGCATTTT.

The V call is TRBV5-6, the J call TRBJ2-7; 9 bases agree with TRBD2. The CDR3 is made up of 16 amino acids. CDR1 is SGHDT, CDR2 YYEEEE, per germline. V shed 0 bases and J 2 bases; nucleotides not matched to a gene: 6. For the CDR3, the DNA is TGTGCCAGCAGCTTGGGGTACGGCGGGAGGGCCTACGAGCAGTACTTC. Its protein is CASSLGYGGRAYEQYF.

Here the CDR3 DNA reads TGTGCCAGCAGCCAACTCGGGTCGTTGAACACCGGGGAGCTGTTTTTT. It yields the protein CASSQLGSLNTGELFF. The chain links TRBV14 to TRBJ2-2; no firm D call. The V gene's germline CDR1 is SGHDN and CDR2 FVKESK. The CDR3 runs 16 residues. Trimming left V 2 bases short and J 1 base short, with 11 bases between.

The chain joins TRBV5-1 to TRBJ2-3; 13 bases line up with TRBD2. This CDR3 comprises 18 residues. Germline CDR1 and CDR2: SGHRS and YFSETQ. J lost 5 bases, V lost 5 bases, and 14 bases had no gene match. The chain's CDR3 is CASRPPETSGRARDTQYF. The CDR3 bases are TGCGCCAGCAGACCCCCCGAAACTAGCGGGAGGGCCCGAGATACGCAGTATTTT.

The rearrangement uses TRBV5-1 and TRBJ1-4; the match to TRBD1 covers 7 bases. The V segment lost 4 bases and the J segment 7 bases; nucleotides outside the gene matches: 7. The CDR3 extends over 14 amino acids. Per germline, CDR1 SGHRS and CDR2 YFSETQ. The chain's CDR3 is CASSNGQAGEKLFF. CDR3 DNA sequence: TGCGCCAGCAGCAACGGACAGGCGGGTGAAAAACTGTTTTTT.

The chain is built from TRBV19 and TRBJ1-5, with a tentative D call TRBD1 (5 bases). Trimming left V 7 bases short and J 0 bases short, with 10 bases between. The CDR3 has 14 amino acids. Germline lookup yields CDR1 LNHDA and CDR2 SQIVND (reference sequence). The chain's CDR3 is CASNRGYSNQPQHF. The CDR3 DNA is TGTGCCAGTAATAGGGGTTATAGCAATCAGCCCCAGCATTTT.

In DNA form, the CDR3 reads TGTGCCAGCAGAGCCCCTAGACTAGCGGCAACCTACAATGAGCAGTTCTTC. Protein product: CASRAPRLAATYNEQFF. This sequence joins TRBV7-2 and TRBJ2-1; 9 nucleotides agree with TRBD2. Per germline, CDR1 SGHTA and CDR2 FQGNSA. CDR3 length: 17 amino acids. With V trimmed by 6 bases and J by 2 bases, 11 bases remained unmatched.

CDR3 DNA sequence: TGTGCCAGCAGCTTGACAGGGTTAAACGAGCAGTACTTC. Amino acids: CASSLTGLNEQYF. This chain uses TRBV5-4 with TRBJ2-7; D may be TRBD1 (6 bases). The germline V gene encodes CDR1 SGHNT and CDR2 YYREEE (reference sequence). V was pared by 1 base and J by 5 bases, with 10 bases between. The CDR3 loop spans 13 amino acids.

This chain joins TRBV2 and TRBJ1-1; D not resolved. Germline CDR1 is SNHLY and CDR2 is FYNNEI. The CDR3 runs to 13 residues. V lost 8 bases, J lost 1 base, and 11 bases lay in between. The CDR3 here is CASSNNPNTEAFF. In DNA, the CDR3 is TGTGCCAGCTCGAATAATCCGAACACTGAAGCTTTCTTT.

The CDR3 loop reads CASAQDSNTGELFF. CDR3 in DNA: TGTGCCAGCGCCCAGGACAGCAACACCGGGGAGCTGTTTTTT. The chain employs TRBV7-3 and TRBJ2-2; D may be TRBD1 (6 bases). This CDR3 comprises 14 residues. The V end was cut by 8 bases, the J end by 2 bases, with 12 bases between. Looked up from germline, CDR1 is SGHTA and CDR2 is FQGTGA.